The 22 T cell receptor beta chains reported below all come from one sample, sequenced in a study of T-cell reconstitution after alpha-beta-depleted transplantation in children. Unique molecular identifiers were incorporated into the prepared TCRbeta library. TCRdb re-derived calls from the PCR reads in MiXCR, one entry per CDR3 protein. The data show 150,000 to 250,000 distinct CDR3 sequences, with 5% to 6.5% seen just once and around 4.1% held by the top ten. The specimen was PBMCs, collected before TCRalphabeta/CD19-depleted stem cell transplant. The receptors shown here come from a girl under two years old with combined immunodeficiency, due to receive a stem cell transplant.

The J gene is TRBJ1-6, the V gene TRBV23-1; 7 nucleotides align to TRBD1. TRBV23-1 is an ORF; its function is uncertain. V lost 5 bases to trimming and J lost 6 bases; unmatched junction nucleotides: 7. CDR3 length: 15 residues. CDR3 nucleotides: TGCGCCAGCAGTAGGACAGGCCTACTTAATTCACCCCTCCACTTT. This sequence encodes CASSRTGLLNSPLHF.

The chain links TRBV7-2 to TRBJ2-7; 13 bases fit TRBD2. The CDR3 runs to 16 residues. Trimming took 0 bases from V and 6 from J; bases not matched to a gene: 5. The V gene's germline CDR1 is SGHTA and CDR2 FQGNSA. CDR3 nucleotides: TGTGCCAGCAGCTTAGCAACTAGCGGGAGGGCCCGCGAGCAGTACTTC. Translated: CASSLATSGRAREQYF.

About this clonotype itself: A much more abundant neighbour one base away suggests this may be a read error. V usage is TRBV3-1 and J usage is TRBJ2-7; TRBD2 matches at 9 bases. Germline V lookup: CDR1 LGHDT, CDR2 YNNKEL (reference sequence). The CDR3 is made up of 15 amino acids. The ends lost 3 bases at V and 8 bases at J; junction bases unmatched: 11. The CDR3 DNA reads as TGTGCCAGCAGCCAGTTAGCGGGAGTCTTCGGAAAGCAGTACTTC. Its translation is CASSQLAGVFGKQYF.

In this sample, this clonotype turned up many times. The rearrangement links TRBV27 to TRBJ2-2; D might be TRBD1 (6 bases). Germline-derived CDR1 and CDR2 are MNHEY and SMNVEV (reference sequence). CDR3 length: 15 residues. V was clipped by 0 bases and J by 6 bases, with 11 bases between them. The CDR3 bases are TGTGCCAGCAGTTTATCACAGGGTTGGGCCGGGGAGCTGTTTTTT. This translates into CASSLSQGWAGELFF.

This clonotype came up many times. The chain has TRBV12-3 or TRBV12-4 and TRBJ2-1; 10 bases line up with TRBD2. This CDR3 spans 17 amino acids. With V trimmed by 6 bases and J by 10 bases, 18 bases remained unmatched. Written as DNA, the CDR3 is TGTGCCAGCAGGGACTTCTCCGGGACTAGCGATCCTAGGGAGCAGTTCTTC. This translates into CASRDFSGTSDPREQFF.

This clonotype has a count of ten or more. The rearrangement links TRBV7-2 to TRBJ2-3; weak D call: TRBD2 (5 bases). The germline V gene encodes CDR1 SGHTA and CDR2 FQGNSA. V was pared by 7 bases and J by 2 bases, with 16 bases between. The CDR3 covers 15 residues. CDR3 nucleotides: TGTGCCAGCAAAGGGAGCGCGGGCCCCACAGATACGCAGTATTTT. It yields the protein CASKGSAGPTDTQYF.

This clonotype was observed many times. CDR3 loop: CASSLATYNEQFF. In DNA, the CDR3 is TGTGCCAGCAGCTTAGCCACCTACAATGAGCAGTTCTTC. The gene calls are TRBV7-9 and TRBJ2-1, with D hard to call. Germline CDR1 is SEHNR and CDR2 is FQNEAQ (reference sequence). Trimming took off 0 bases at V and 2 bases at J, with 2 bases between the two ends. The CDR3 sequence is 13 residues long.

Many counts were recorded for this clonotype. The V and J genes are TRBV7-2 and TRBJ2-3; 7 nucleotides match TRBD2. The V and J ends lost 5 bases and 2 bases, in that order; junction bases with no gene match: 4. The CDR3 length is 14 residues. Looked up from germline, CDR1 is SGHTA and CDR2 is FQGNSA. Written as DNA, the CDR3 is TGTGCCAGCAGCCCGGGACTAATCACAGATACGCAGTATTTT. Protein: CASSPGLITDTQYF.

Comment on this clonotype: A read error may explain this, as a much larger clone is one base away. This chain uses TRBV12-3 or TRBV12-4 with TRBJ2-2; 14 nucleotides line up with TRBD2. The CDR3 extends over 16 amino acids. With 3 bases clipped from V and 7 bases from J, the junction kept 4 bases outside the gene matches. The CDR3 region is CASSFRTSGRSGELFF. CDR3 bases: TGTGCCAGCAGTTTCAGGACTAGCGGGAGGAGCGGGGAGCTGTTTTTT.

This clonotype was counted at least ten times. The V call is TRBV29-1, the J call TRBJ2-7; D not resolved. CDR1 is SQVTM and CDR2 is ANQGSEA in the germline V gene. Trimming left V 4 bases short and J 0 bases short, with 10 bases between. This CDR3 has 13 amino acids. The CDR3 loop reads CSVGTPYSYEQYF. For the CDR3, the DNA is TGCAGCGTTGGTACCCCATACTCCTACGAGCAGTACTTC.

V gene TRBV2 combines with J gene TRBJ2-3; TRBD2 aligns across 12 bases. CDR3 length: 18 residues. Germline-derived CDR1 and CDR2 are SNHLY and FYNNEI. V trimming: 2 bases; J trimming: 2 bases; junction bases outside the gene matches: 8. CDR3 sequence reads: CASSERRLAGGNTDTQYF. The DNA of the CDR3 is TGTGCCAGCAGTGAACGGCGGCTAGCGGGGGGGAACACAGATACGCAGTATTTT.

The chain is built from TRBV11-1 and TRBJ2-4; 7 nucleotides align to TRBD2. V shed 3 bases, J shed 6 bases, and the junction held 8 bases outside the gene matches. Germline V gives CDR1 SGHAT, CDR2 FQDESV (reference sequence). CDR3 size: 15 residues. The CDR3 here is CASSLSEWGGNIQYF. CDR3 sequence (DNA): TGTGCCAGCAGCTTGTCTGAATGGGGGGGAAACATTCAGTACTTC. The whole variable domain, remainder taken from reference TRBV11-1 and TRBJ2-4, is EAEVAQSPRYKITEKSQAVAFWCDPISGHATLYWYRQILGQGPELLVQFQDESVVDDSQLPKDRFSAERLKGVDSTLKIQPAELGDSAMYLCASSLSEWGGNIQYFGAGTRLSVL.

This clonotype was detected many times. This rearrangement joins TRBV10-3 to TRBJ2-5; unclear D gene. V lost 3 bases to trimming and J lost 4 bases, with 6 bases between them. CDR1 is ENHRY, CDR2 SYGVKD, per germline. This CDR3 comprises 12 residues. The DNA of the CDR3 is TGTGCCATCAGTGAAGTAGGAGAGACCCAGTACTTC. It translates to CAISEVGETQYF.

This clonotype appeared many times. The chain recombines TRBV7-9 with TRBJ2-5; 7 bases are a match to TRBD1. CDR1 is SEHNR, CDR2 FQNEAQ, per germline (reference sequence). V was clipped by 4 bases and J by 3 bases; unmatched bases: 2. CDR3 length equals 13 residues. Here the CDR3 reads CASSWGTEETQYF. The DNA of the CDR3 is TGTGCCAGCAGCTGGGGGACAGAAGAGACCCAGTACTTC.

The chain recombines TRBV29-1 with TRBJ2-1, with D perhaps TRBD1 or TRBD2 (6 bases each). This CDR3 spans 12 amino acids. Per the germline V gene, CDR1 is SQVTM and CDR2 is ANQGSEA. V gave up 3 bases and J gave up 7 bases, with 10 bases separating them. The CDR3 region is CSVDLGGNEQFF. The DNA of the CDR3 is TGCAGCGTTGATTTAGGGGGGAATGAGCAGTTCTTC.

At least ten counts were recorded for this clonotype. The rearrangement uses TRBV20-1 and TRBJ2-7; 7 positions agree with TRBD2. The CDR3 contains 15 residues. Germline V gene data show CDR1 as DFQATT and CDR2 as SNEGSKA (reference sequence). V lost 2 bases to trimming and J lost 5 bases; unmatched junction nucleotides: 12. CDR3 amino acids: CSARFPWAGADEQYF. The CDR3 DNA sequence: TGCAGTGCTAGATTCCCTTGGGCGGGAGCTGACGAGCAGTACTTC.

The sample holds many counts of this clonotype. The chain combines TRBV3-1 with TRBJ2-3; 7 bases are a match to TRBD1. The CDR3 is made up of 15 amino acids. Germline V CDR1 and CDR2: LGHDT, YNNKEL (reference sequence). V trimming: 1 base; J trimming: 2 bases; junction bases outside the gene matches: 3. The DNA for the CDR3 is TGTGCCAGCAGCCAAGTGACAGGGTCCACAGATACGCAGTATTTT. Encoded protein: CASSQVTGSTDTQYF.

This clonotype was seen repeatedly, ten times or more. The rearrangement uses TRBV28 and TRBJ2-1, with 8 positions matching TRBD1. Germline values: CDR1 MDHEN, CDR2 SYDVKM. With V trimmed by 6 bases and J by 5 bases, 15 bases remained unmatched. The length of the CDR3 is 17 residues. CDR3 nucleotides: TGTGCCAGCAGCCAAGGACAGGGATGGGGACGAGACAATGAGCAGTTCTTC. Amino acids: CASSQGQGWGRDNEQFF.

The table lists this clonotype with a few counts. The chain combines TRBV7-3 with TRBJ2-2; D call uncertain. V gave up 5 bases and J gave up 0 bases, with 10 bases separating them. The V gene's germline CDR1 is SGHTA and CDR2 FQGTGA. CDR3 size: 15 residues. In DNA form, the CDR3 reads TGTGCCAGCAGCCCGGACGGCTCGAACACCGGGGAGCTGTTTTTT. Translating it yields CASSPDGSNTGELFF.

There are many counts of this clonotype. The chain combines TRBV27 with TRBJ2-7; D not certain. Germline V gives CDR1 MNHEY, CDR2 SMNVEV (reference sequence). Trimming removed 3 bases at V and 3 bases at J, with 12 bases between. There are 14 residues in the CDR3. CDR3 loop: CASSFIGSYYEQYF. The CDR3 DNA reads TGTGCCAGCAGTTTTATTGGGTCCTACTACGAGCAGTACTTC.

This chain uses TRBV7-8 with TRBJ2-1; TRBD2 matches 10 bases. CDR1 and CDR2 from the germline V gene are SGHVS and FQNEAQ. V was pared by 4 bases and J by 9 bases, with 3 bases of the junction left unmatched. This CDR3 spans 13 amino acids. CDR3 sequence reads: CASSYIAGGEQFF. DNA for the CDR3: TGTGCCAGCAGCTATATAGCGGGAGGTGAGCAGTTCTTC.

The chain employs TRBV28 and TRBJ1-1; TRBD1 might be the D (6 bases). The germline V and J ends were trimmed by 6 bases and 0 bases, with 11 bases remaining between them. Looked up from germline, CDR1 is MDHEN and CDR2 is SYDVKM. The CDR3 covers 14 residues. CDR3 sequence (DNA): TGTGCCAGCAGACGTACAGGGATGAACACTGAAGCTTTCTTT. Protein sequence: CASRRTGMNTEAFF.